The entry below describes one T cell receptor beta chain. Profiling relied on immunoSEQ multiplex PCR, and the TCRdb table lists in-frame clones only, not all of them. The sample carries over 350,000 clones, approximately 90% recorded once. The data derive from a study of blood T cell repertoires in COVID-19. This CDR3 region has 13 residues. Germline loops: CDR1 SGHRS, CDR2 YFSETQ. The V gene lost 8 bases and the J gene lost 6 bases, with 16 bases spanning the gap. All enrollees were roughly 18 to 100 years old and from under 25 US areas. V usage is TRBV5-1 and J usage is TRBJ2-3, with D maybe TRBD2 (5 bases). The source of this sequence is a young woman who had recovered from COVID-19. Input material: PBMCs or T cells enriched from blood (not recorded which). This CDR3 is CASSTGKEDTQYF. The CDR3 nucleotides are TGCGCCAGTTCGACCGGGAAGGAGGATACGCAGTATTTT.